These T cell receptor beta chains were read from a single sample in a study of cytomegalovirus exposure and HLA in healthy donors. The assay was immunoSEQ multiplex PCR, and TCRdb's table has in-frame clones only and misses some. The sample has some 190,000 clones; 70% to 80% are singletons. Sequenced sample: PBMCs. The source of these receptors is a woman younger than 45 in good health and CMV-seropositive. CDR3s include the opening cysteine and the closing phenylalanine or tryptophan. D genes are given only for firm matches. A clone size is listed for some rows: how often the clone was seen (once, few, many), or a class if it is expanded.

clone_size	j_call	v_call	d_call	cdr3_nt	cdr3_aa
NA	TRBJ1-4	TRBV7-2	TRBD1	TGTGCCAGCAGCTTGCGGACAGGGGTTTTGGAAAAACTGTTTTTT	CASSLRTGVLEKLFF
NA	TRBJ2-7	TRBV11-2	TRBD2	TGTGCCAGCAGCTTTACTCGGACTAGCGGGAGACCCTACGAGCAGTACTTC	CASSFTRTSGRPYEQYF
few	TRBJ2-7	TRBV4-3	NA	TGCGCCAGCAGCCAACTAATTTCCTACGAGCAGTACTTC	CASSQLISYEQYF
NA	TRBJ2-6	TRBV4-3	NA	TGCGCCAGCAGCCAAGAGGCACACCTCTCTGGGGCCAACGTCCTGACTTTC	CASSQEAHLSGANVLTF
NA	TRBJ2-5	TRBV7-2	TRBD2	TGTGCCAGCAGCTTAAATAGCCCGCTAGCGGGAGGTGGGGAGACCCAGTACTTC	CASSLNSPLAGGGETQYF
few	TRBJ2-1	TRBV10-1	NA	TGCGCCAGTGACGCGACAGGCCCTTTATTCTTC	CASDATGPLFF
NA	TRBJ2-7	TRBV11-2	TRBD2	TGTGCCAGCAGCTTAAGTAGCGGGAGGGACAACGAGCAGTACTTC	CASSLSSGRDNEQYF
NA	TRBJ1-2	TRBV7-9	TRBD1	TGTTCCAGCAGCTTAGGACAGGGGGGCCTCGCTAACTATGGCTACACCTTC	CSSSLGQGGLANYGYTF
NA	TRBJ2-7	TRBV29-1	NA	TGCAGCGTTGACAGGGAATCGTACGAGCAGTACTTC	CSVDRESYEQYF
NA	TRBJ2-7	TRBV27	NA	TGTGCCAGCGGCCGGGCACGGGGAGAGCAGTACTTC	CASGRARGEQYF
NA	TRBJ1-2	TRBV7-8	NA	TGTGCCAGCAGCTTAGTTACAGGCAGTGGCTACACCTTC	CASSLVTGSGYTF